This T cell receptor beta chain was identified during a study of cytomegalovirus exposure and HLA in healthy donors. Study in general: As an earlier analysis found, around 200 million T cells yielded 117 million unique TCR beta sequences.

This CDR3 is built from 16 residues. Germline assignment: CDR1 SGHVS and CDR2 FQNEAQ. Trimming cost V 5 bases and J 2 bases, with 19 bases left between them. The study's findings and limits: In a later analysis, at a false discovery rate of 0.05, under 20,000 TCR beta sequences matched HLA alleles. The productive fraction for most TCR beta V segments was about 87% or about 30% in an earlier analysis. A later analysis showed TCR association rates differing by HLA locus, peaking at DRB1 and lowest at HLA-C.

This clone was counted only a few times. The antigen remains undetermined. Both 60 Vbeta primers and 13 Jbeta primers went into the PCR. Libraries were prepared by immunoSEQ multiplex PCR; TCRdb keeps only in-frame clonotypes and omits some of them. The sample lists under 200,000 clones, approximately 77% occurring once. This chain connects TRBV7-8 to TRBJ2-7, with a tentative D call TRBD2 (6 bases). Input material: PBMCs. The TCR was taken from a male donor in good health and CMV-seropositive. The CDR3 loop reads CASSPLAGTEAYEQYF. The CDR3 bases are TGTGCCAGCAGCCCCCTTGCGGGGACTGAAGCCTACGAGCAGTACTTC.